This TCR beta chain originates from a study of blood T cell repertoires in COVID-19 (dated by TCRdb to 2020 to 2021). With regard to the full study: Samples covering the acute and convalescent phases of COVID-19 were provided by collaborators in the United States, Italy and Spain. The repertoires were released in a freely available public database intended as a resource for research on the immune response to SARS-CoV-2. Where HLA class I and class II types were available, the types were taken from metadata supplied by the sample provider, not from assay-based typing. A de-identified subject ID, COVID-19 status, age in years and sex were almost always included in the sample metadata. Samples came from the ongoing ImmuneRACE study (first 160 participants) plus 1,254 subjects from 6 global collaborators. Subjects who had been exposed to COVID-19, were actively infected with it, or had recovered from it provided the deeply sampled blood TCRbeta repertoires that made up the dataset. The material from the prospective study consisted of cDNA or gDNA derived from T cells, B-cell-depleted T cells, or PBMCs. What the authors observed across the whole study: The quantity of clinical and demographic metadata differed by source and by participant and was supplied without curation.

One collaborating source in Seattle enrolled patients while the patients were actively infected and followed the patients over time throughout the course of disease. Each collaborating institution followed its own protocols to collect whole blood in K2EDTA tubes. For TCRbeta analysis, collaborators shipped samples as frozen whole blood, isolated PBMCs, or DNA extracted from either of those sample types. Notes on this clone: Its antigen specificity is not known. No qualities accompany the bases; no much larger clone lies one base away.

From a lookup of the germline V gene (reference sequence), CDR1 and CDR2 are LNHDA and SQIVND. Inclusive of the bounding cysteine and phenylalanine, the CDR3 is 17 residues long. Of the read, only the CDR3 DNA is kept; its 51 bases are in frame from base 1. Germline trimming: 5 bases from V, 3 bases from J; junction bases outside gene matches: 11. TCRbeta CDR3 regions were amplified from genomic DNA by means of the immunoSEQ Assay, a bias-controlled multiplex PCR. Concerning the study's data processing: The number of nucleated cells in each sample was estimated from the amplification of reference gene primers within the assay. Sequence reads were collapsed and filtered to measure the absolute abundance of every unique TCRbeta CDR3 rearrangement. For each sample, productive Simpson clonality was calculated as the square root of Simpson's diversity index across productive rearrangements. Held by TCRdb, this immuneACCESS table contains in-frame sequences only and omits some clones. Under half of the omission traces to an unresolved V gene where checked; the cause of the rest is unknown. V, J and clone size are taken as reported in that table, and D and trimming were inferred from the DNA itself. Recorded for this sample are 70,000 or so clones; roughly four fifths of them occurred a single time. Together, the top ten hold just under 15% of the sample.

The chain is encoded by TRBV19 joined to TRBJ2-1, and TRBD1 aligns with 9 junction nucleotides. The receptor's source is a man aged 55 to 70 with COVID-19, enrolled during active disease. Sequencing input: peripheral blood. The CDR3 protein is CASSYTPGQGNYNEQFF. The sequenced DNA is TGTGCCAGTAGTTACACTCCGGGACAGGGTAACTACAATGAGCAGTTCTTC. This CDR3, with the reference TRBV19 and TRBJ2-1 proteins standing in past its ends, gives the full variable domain DGGITQSPKYLFRKEGQNVTLSCEQNLNHDAMYWYRQDPGQGLRLIYYSQIVNDFQKGDIAEGYSVSREKKESFPLTVTSAQKNPTAFYLCASSYTPGQGNYNEQFFGPGTRLTVL.